Following are 9 T cell receptor beta chains from one sample sequenced in a study of tumor-infiltrating lymphocytes in primary liver carcinoma. With a constant-region primer, TCR beta cDNA was made from about 0.55 ug of total RNA. ARM-PCR was slightly modified, and three nested multiplex PCR rounds with it gave rise to the TCR beta libraries. Running 9 to 11 cycles apiece, the first two PCR rounds relied on TRBV1-TRBV30 forward primers together with a C-beta reverse primer. TCRdb analysed the multiplex PCR reads with MiXCR anew, one entry per CDR3 protein. Of 120,000 or so distinct CDR3 sequences listed, around two thirds are singletons. Each 20-30 mg portion of unsorted bulk tissue served as the source for co-extraction of RNA and DNA. Sequenced input: liver tumor tissue from sampling region 1. Subset indicated: tumor region T1, superior pole. All receptors come from a woman aged 55-70 years with primary liver carcinoma and hepatitis B virus infection.

This chain joins TRBV7-8 and TRBJ2-1; TRBD2 matches 9 bases. V shed 5 bases and J 9 bases; nucleotides not matched to a gene: 11. CDR1 SGHVS and CDR2 FQNEAQ come from the germline V gene. CDR3 length equals 15 residues. The CDR3 protein is CASSRRTSAGSEQFF. In DNA form, the CDR3 reads TGTGCCAGCAGCCGCAGGACTAGCGCCGGTAGTGAGCAGTTCTTC.

The chain is built from TRBV2 and TRBJ1-6; D gene unclear. The CDR3 extends over 13 amino acids. The V gene's germline CDR1 is SNHLY and CDR2 FYNNEI. The ends were cut back, 3 bases at V and 6 bases at J, with 6 bases in the middle. The CDR3 nucleotides read TGTGCCAGCAGTGACAGGTCTAATTCACCCCTCCACTTT. It translates to CASSDRSNSPLHF.

In its sample, this clonotype was seen once. This sequence may be a read error, since a much larger clone differs from it by one base. The rearrangement uses TRBV6-1 and TRBJ2-2; TRBD2 is a possible D gene (6 bases). CDR3 length: 15 amino acids. Trimming removed 7 bases from V and 2 bases from J, with 14 bases in between. Germline V gene lookup returns CDR1 MNHNS and CDR2 SASEGT. The CDR3 reads CASNWGLTNTGELFF. The CDR3 bases are TGTGCCAGCAATTGGGGACTGACCAACACCGGGGAGCTGTTTTTT.

This clonotype was detected many times. This chain uses TRBV29-1 with TRBJ2-4; D uncertain. CDR1 is SQVTM and CDR2 is ANQGSEA in the germline V gene. V was clipped by 1 base and J by 4 bases, with 8 bases between them. The CDR3 totals 13 residues. This CDR3 is CSVEAPGKNIQYF. CDR3 DNA: TGCAGCGTTGAAGCTCCCGGTAAAAACATTCAGTACTTC.

Points on this clonotype: The conserved closing phenylalanine or tryptophan is absent in this CDR3, likely reflecting a read error. The chain joins TRBV4-1 to TRBJ1-1; perhaps TRBD1 as D (5 bases). Germline V lookup: CDR1 MGHRA, CDR2 YSYEKL. The CDR3 contains 14 residues. The CDR3 bases are TGCGCCTGCAGCCCCAGGGTACGTGGCACTGAAGCTTTCTCT. It codes for CACSPRVRGTEAFS.

The V gene is TRBV11-3, the J gene TRBJ2-3; D might be TRBD1 (5 bases). Germline V gives CDR1 SGHNT, CDR2 YENEEA. Trimming took 8 bases from V and 5 from J, leaving 17 bases between them. There are 14 residues in the CDR3. Here the CDR3 reads CASDLRTTIDTQYF. The CDR3 coding sequence is TGTGCCAGCGACTTAAGGACAACCATAGATACGCAGTATTTT.

This clonotype was counted ten times or more. The chain is built from TRBV7-9 and TRBJ2-7, with D uncertain. The germline V and J ends were trimmed by 0 bases and 2 bases, with 8 bases remaining between them. Looked up from germline, CDR1 is SEHNR and CDR2 is FQNEAQ (reference sequence). The CDR3 runs to 14 residues. CDR3 sequence (DNA): TGTGCCAGCAGCTTAGCGGGTGACACCTACGAGCAGTACTTC. This translates into CASSLAGDTYEQYF.

Concerning this clonotype itself: The junction shows a germline mismatch at one end, possibly a read error. The genes are TRBV28 and TRBJ2-6; D is undetermined. CDR3 length: 17 amino acids. CDR1 and CDR2 (germline): MDHEN, SYDVKM. CDR3 nucleotide sequence: TGTACCAGCAGTTCCCCCCTGACCGCCTCTGGGGCCAACGTCCTGACTTTC. Translation: CTSSSPLTASGANVLTF.

The DNA for the CDR3 is TGTGCCAGCAACTTCCGACAGGGTAGTACTGAAGCTTTCTTT. It specifies CASNFRQGSTEAFF. The chain has TRBV13 and TRBJ1-1; 7 bases align to TRBD1. The length of the CDR3 is 14 residues. Germline V CDR1 and CDR2: PRHDT, FYEKMQ (reference sequence). With V trimmed by 7 bases and J by 5 bases, 10 bases remained unmatched.